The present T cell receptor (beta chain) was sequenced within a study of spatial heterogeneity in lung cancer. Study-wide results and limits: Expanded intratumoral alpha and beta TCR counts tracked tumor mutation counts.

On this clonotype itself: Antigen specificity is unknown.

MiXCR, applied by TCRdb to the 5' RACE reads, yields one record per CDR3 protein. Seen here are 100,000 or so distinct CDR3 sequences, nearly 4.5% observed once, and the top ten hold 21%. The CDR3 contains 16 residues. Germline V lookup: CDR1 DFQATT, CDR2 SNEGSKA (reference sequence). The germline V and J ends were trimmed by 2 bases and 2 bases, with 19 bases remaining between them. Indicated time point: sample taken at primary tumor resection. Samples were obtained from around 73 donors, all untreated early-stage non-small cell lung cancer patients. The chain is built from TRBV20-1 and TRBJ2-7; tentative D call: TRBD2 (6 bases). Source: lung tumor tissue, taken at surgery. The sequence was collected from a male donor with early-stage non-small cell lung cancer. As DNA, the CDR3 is TGCAGTGCTAGAATCGTCGGTATTAGCGGCGCCTACGAGCAGTACTTC. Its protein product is CSARIVGISGAYEQYF.